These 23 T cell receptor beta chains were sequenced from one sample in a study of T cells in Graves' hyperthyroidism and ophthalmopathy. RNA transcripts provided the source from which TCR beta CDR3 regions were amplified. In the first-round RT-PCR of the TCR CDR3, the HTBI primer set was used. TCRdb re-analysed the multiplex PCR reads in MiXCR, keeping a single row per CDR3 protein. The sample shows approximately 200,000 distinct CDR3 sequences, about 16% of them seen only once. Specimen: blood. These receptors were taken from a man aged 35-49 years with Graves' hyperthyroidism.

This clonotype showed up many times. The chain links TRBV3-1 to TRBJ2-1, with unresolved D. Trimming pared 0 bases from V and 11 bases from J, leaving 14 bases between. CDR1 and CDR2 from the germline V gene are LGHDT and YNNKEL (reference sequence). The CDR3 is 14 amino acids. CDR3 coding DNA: TGTGCCAGCAGCCAAGATGATCGGCGGACCCAGCAGTTCTTC. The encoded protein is CASSQDDRRTQQFF.

The CDR3 sequence is CSVEGGLGPGDTQYF. The CDR3 DNA reads TGCAGCGTTGAGGGGGGACTAGGACCAGGGGATACGCAGTATTTT. The chain recombines TRBV29-1 with TRBJ2-3, with 8 bases identical to TRBD2. Trimming cost V 3 bases and J 6 bases; bases outside gene matches: 11. Germline V CDR1 and CDR2: SQVTM, ANQGSEA. The CDR3 sequence is 15 residues long.

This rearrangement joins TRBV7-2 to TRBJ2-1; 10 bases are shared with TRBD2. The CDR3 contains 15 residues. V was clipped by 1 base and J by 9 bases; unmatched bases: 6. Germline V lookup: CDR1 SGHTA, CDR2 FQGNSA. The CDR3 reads CASSLVGSSGSEQFF. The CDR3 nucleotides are TGTGCCAGCAGCTTAGTAGGGTCTAGCGGGAGTGAGCAGTTCTTC.

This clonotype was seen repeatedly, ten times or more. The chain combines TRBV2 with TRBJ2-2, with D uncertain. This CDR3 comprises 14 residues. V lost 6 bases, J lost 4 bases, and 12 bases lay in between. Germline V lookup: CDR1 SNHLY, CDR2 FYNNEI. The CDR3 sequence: CASSPRQSTGELFF. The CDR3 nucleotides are TGTGCCAGCAGCCCCCGGCAGTCCACCGGGGAGCTGTTTTTT. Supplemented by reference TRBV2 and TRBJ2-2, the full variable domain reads EPEVTQTPSHQVTQMGQEVILRCVPISNHLYFYWYRQILGQKVEFLVSFYNNEISEKSEIFDDQFSVERPDGSNFTLKIRSTKLEDSAMYFCASSPRQSTGELFFGEGSRLTVL.

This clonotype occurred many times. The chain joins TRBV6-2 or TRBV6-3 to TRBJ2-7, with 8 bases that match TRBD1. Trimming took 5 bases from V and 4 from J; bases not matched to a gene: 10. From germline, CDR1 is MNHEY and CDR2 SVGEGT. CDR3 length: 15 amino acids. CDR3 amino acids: CASSVDRVPSYEQYF. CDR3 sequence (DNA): TGTGCCAGCAGTGTGGACAGGGTCCCCTCTTACGAGCAGTACTTC.

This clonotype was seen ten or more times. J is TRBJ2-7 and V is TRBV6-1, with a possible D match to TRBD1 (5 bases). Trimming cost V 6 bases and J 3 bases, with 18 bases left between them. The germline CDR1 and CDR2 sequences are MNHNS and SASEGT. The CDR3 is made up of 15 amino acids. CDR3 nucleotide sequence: TGTGCCAGCAGGTCGCAGGGTAAGGCCGTCTACGAGCAGTACTTC. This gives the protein CASRSQGKAVYEQYF.

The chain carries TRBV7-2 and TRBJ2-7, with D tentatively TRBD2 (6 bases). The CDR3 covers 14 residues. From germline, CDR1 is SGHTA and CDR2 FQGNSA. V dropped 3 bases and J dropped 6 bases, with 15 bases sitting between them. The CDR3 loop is CASSFGGKGSEQYF. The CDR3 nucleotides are TGTGCCAGCAGCTTTGGGGGGAAGGGTTCCGAGCAGTACTTC.

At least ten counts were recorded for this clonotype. CDR3: CASSPEVEKNTGELFF. CDR3 nucleotide sequence: TGTGCCAGCTCACCAGAAGTAGAGAAAAACACCGGGGAGCTGTTTTTT. The chain recombines TRBV18 with TRBJ2-2; no firm D call. Trimming shortened V by 2 bases and J by 2 bases, and 12 bases separated the two germline ends. CDR3 length equals 16 residues. Germline lookup yields CDR1 KGHSH and CDR2 LQKENI.

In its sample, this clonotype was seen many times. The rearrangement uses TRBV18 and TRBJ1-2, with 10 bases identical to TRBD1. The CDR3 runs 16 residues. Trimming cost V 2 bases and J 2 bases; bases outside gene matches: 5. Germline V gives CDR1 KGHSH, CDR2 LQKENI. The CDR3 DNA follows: TGTGCCAGCTCACCAGGACAGGGACAGGGGAACTATGGCTACACCTTC. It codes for CASSPGQGQGNYGYTF.

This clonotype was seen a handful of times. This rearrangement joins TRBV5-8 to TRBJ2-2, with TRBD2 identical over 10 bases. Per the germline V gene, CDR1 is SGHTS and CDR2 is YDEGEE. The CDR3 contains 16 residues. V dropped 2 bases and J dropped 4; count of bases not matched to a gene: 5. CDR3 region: CASSFLLAGRTGELFF. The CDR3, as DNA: TGTGCCAGCAGCTTTCTACTAGCGGGGCGCACCGGGGAGCTGTTTTTT.

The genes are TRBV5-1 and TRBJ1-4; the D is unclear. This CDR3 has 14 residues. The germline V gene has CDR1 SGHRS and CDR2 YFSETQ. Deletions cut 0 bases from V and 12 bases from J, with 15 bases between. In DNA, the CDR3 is TGCGCCAGCAGCTTGGAATTGGGATCCCCCGAACTGTTTTTT. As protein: CASSLELGSPELFF. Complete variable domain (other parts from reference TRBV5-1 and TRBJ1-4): KAGVTQTPRYLIKTRGQQVTLSCSPISGHRSVSWYQQTPGQGLQFLFEYFSETQRNKGNFPGRFSGRQFSNSRSEMNVSTLELGDSALYLCASSLELGSPELFFGSGTQLSVL.

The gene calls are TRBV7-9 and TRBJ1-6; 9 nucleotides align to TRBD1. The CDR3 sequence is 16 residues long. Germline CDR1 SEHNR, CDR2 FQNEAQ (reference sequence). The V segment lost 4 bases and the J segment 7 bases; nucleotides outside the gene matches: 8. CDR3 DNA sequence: TGTGCCAGCAGCTCCGCCTCGACAGGGGGGAATTCACCCCTCCACTTT. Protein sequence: CASSSASTGGNSPLHF.

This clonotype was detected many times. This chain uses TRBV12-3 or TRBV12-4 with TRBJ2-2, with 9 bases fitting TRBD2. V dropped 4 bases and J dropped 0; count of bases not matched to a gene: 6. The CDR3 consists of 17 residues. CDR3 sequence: CASSSPSGTPNTGELFF. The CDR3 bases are TGTGCCAGCAGTTCTCCTAGCGGGACCCCGAACACCGGGGAGCTGTTTTTT.

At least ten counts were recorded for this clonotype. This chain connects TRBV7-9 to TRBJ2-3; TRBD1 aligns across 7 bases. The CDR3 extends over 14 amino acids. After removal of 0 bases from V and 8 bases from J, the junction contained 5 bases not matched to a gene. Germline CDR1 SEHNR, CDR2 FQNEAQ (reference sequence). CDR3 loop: CASSLARQGGTQYF. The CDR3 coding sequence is TGTGCCAGCAGCTTAGCGCGACAGGGCGGTACGCAGTATTTT.

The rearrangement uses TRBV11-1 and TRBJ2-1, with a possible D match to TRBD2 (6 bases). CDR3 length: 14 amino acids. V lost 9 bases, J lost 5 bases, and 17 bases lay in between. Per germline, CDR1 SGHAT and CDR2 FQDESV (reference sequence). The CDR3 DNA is TGTGCCAGTAGTAGGGCGGGGTCGAACAATGAGCAGTTCTTC. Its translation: CASSRAGSNNEQFF. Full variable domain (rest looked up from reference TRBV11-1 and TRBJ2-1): EAEVAQSPRYKITEKSQAVAFWCDPISGHATLYWYRQILGQGPELLVQFQDESVVDDSQLPKDRFSAERLKGVDSTLKIQPAELGDSAMYLCASSRAGSNNEQFFGPGTRLTVL.

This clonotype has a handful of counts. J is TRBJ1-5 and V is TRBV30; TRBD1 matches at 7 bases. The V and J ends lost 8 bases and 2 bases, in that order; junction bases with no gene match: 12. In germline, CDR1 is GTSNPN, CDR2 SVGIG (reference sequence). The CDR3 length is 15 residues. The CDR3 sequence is CAASGGPNRNQPQHF. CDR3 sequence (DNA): TGTGCCGCGTCAGGGGGGCCGAATCGCAATCAGCCCCAGCATTTT.

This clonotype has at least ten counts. CDR3 sequence: CASSPGDTIYF. DNA for the CDR3: TGTGCCAGCTCCCCGGGGGACACCATATATTTT. The chain joins TRBV18 to TRBJ1-3; the D gene is possibly TRBD1 (5 bases). V lost 6 bases to trimming and J lost 8 bases, with 8 bases between them. CDR1 is KGHSH, CDR2 LQKENI, per germline. CDR3 length: 11 amino acids. The variable domain in full, with the rest retrieved from reference TRBV18 and TRBJ1-3, is NAGVMQNPRHLVRRRGQEARLRCSPMKGHSHVYWYRQLPEEGLKFMVYLQKENIIDESGMPKERFSAEFPKEGPSILRIQQVVRGDSAAYFCASSPGDTIYFGEGSWLTVV.

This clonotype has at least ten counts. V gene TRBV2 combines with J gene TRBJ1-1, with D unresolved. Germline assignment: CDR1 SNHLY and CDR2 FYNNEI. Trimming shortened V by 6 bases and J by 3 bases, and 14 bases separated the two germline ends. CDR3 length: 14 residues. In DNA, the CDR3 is TGTGCCAGCAGCGTCGACAAAATCTACACTGAAGCTTTCTTT. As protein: CASSVDKIYTEAFF.

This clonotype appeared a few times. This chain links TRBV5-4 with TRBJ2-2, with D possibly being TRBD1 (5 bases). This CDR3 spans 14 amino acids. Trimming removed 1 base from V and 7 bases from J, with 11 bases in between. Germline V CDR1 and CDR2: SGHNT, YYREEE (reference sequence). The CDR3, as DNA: TGTGCCAGCAGCTTGCCCAGTCAGGGCGGGGAGCTGTTTTTT. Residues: CASSLPSQGGELFF.

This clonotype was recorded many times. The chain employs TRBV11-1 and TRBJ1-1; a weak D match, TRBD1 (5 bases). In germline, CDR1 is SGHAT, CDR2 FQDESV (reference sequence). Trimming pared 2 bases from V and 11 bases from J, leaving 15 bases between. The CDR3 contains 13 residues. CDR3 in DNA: TGTGCCAGCAGCTTAACTTTTGCAGGGACCGCTTTCTTT. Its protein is CASSLTFAGTAFF.

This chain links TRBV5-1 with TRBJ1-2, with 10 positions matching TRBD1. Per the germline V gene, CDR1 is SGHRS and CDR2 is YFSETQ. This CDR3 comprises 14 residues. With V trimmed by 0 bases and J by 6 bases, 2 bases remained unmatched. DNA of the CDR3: TGCGCCAGCAGCTTGGCCGGACAGGGGGATGGCTACACCTTC. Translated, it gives CASSLAGQGDGYTF.

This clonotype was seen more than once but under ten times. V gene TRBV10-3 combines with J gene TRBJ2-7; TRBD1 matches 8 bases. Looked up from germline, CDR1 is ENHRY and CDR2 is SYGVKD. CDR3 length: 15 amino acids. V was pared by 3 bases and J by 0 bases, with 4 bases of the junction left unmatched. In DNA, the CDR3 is TGTGCCATCAGTGAAATGGACAGGGCCTCCTACGAGCAGTACTTC. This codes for CAISEMDRASYEQYF.

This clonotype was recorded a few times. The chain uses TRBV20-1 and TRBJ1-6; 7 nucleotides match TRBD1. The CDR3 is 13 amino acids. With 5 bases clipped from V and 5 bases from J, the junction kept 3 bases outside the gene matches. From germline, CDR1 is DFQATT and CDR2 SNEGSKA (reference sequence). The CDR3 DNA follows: TGCAGTGCTGAAGACAGGGATAATTCACCCCTCCACTTT. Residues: CSAEDRDNSPLHF.